The 22 T cell receptor beta chains below come from one sample, sequenced in a study of PD-1 blockade in classical Hodgkin lymphoma. Some clones are missing from TCRdb's copy, which holds only in-frame ones; the method was immunoSEQ multiplex PCR. Of approximately 30,000 clones in the sample, approximately 90% were seen once. Specified time point: newly diagnosed, previously untreated cHL patient sample. The specimen sequenced was peripheral blood mononuclear cells (PBMCs). The receptors were gathered from a human donor with classical Hodgkin lymphoma.

The chain recombines TRBV10-1 with TRBJ2-1, with TRBD2 identical over 11 bases. V lost 5 bases, J lost 9 bases, and 6 bases stayed unmatched. CDR1 is WNHNN and CDR2 is SYGVQD in the germline V gene (reference sequence). The CDR3 runs 14 residues. Written as DNA, the CDR3 is TGCGCCAGCAGTCCTAGCGGGAGGACTGGTGAGCAGTTCTTC. Its translation: CASSPSGRTGEQFF.

This chain connects TRBV6-6 to TRBJ1-5; D is ambiguous. Germline CDR1 is MNHNY and CDR2 is SVGAGI (reference sequence). V was clipped by 2 bases and J by 2 bases, with 13 bases between them. The CDR3 runs 16 residues. The CDR3 nucleotides are TGTGCCAGCAGTTACCGGGCCGTGGGAGGCAATCAGCCCCAGCATTTT. This sequence encodes CASSYRAVGGNQPQHF.

This clone occurred a few times. The V and J genes are TRBV2 and TRBJ2-2; D tentatively reads TRBD1 or TRBD2 (5 bases each). The CDR3 has 14 residues. The germline V gene encodes CDR1 SNHLY and CDR2 FYNNEI. V was shortened by 5 bases and J by 1 base, with 8 bases between the two germline ends. The CDR3 reads CASSRGVNTGELFF. CDR3 nucleotides: TGTGCCAGCAGTCGAGGGGTGAACACCGGGGAGCTGTTTTTT.

The chain employs TRBV28 and TRBJ1-5; D might be TRBD1 (5 bases). Between the trimmed V and J ends, which lost 3 bases and 0 bases, there was a span of 9 bases. The CDR3 runs to 15 residues. Germline CDR1 and CDR2: MDHEN and SYDVKM. CDR3 DNA: TGTGCCAGCAGTTTTGTGGGGGGTAGCAATCAGCCCCAGCATTTT. This translates into CASSFVGGSNQPQHF.

This chain links TRBV7-2 with TRBJ2-1; D is possibly TRBD1 (5 bases). Trimming shortened V by 1 base and J by 0 bases, and 10 bases separated the two germline ends. The CDR3 is made up of 16 amino acids. Germline V gives CDR1 SGHTA, CDR2 FQGNSA. The DNA of the CDR3 is TGTGCCAGCAGCTTAGGGGGCTCGAGCTCCTACAATGAGCAGTTCTTC. Translated, it gives CASSLGGSSSYNEQFF.

The chain links TRBV28 to TRBJ2-7; D call uncertain. The germline V and J ends were trimmed by 4 bases and 0 bases, with 16 bases remaining between them. The V gene's germline CDR1 is MDHEN and CDR2 SYDVKM. This CDR3 has 16 residues. For the CDR3, the DNA is TGTGCCAGCAGTTCCGCCCCGGAACTCAACTCCTACGAGCAGTACTTC. Protein sequence: CASSSAPELNSYEQYF.

The chain joins TRBV4-3 to TRBJ2-2; the match to TRBD1 covers 10 bases. V trimming: 3 bases; J trimming: 9 bases; junction bases outside the gene matches: 13. Germline CDR1 reads LGHNA; CDR2 reads YSLEER. The CDR3 totals 17 residues. In DNA, the CDR3 is TGCGCCAGCAGCCATTCTTGGGGACAGGGGACGCTACGGGAGCTGTTTTTT. It codes for CASSHSWGQGTLRELFF.

The chain couples TRBV25-1 to TRBJ2-1, with 9 nucleotides matching TRBD1. The CDR3 has 14 residues. Trimming at V came to 4 bases and at J to 8 bases, leaving 6 bases not matched to a gene. CDR1 MGHDK and CDR2 SYGVNS come from the germline V gene. This CDR3 reads CASSGTGDLDEQFF. The CDR3 nucleotides are TGTGCCAGCAGTGGGACAGGGGACTTGGATGAGCAGTTCTTC.

The CDR3 spells CASSPTSGIYEQFF. The DNA of the CDR3 is TGTGCCAGCAGCCCTACTAGCGGGATATATGAGCAGTTCTTC. This chain connects TRBV28 to TRBJ2-1; 10 bases align to TRBD2. CDR1 is MDHEN and CDR2 is SYDVKM in the germline V gene. V dropped 6 bases and J dropped 8; count of bases not matched to a gene: 7. The CDR3 extends over 14 amino acids. Full variable domain (remainder filled in from reference TRBV28 and TRBJ2-1): DVKVTQSSRYLVKRTGEKVFLECVQDMDHENMFWYRQDPGLGLRLIYFSYDVKMKEKGDIPEGYSVSREKKERFSLILESASTNQTSMYLCASSPTSGIYEQFFGPGTRLTVL.

This chain joins TRBV6-1 and TRBJ2-3, with 9 bases that match TRBD1. V lost 10 bases, J lost 3 bases, and 8 bases stayed unmatched. CDR1 MNHNS and CDR2 SASEGT come from the germline V gene. The CDR3 sequence is 14 residues long. The CDR3 is CATGQGLITDTQYF. The CDR3 region has the DNA TGTGCCACGGGACAGGGTTTAATAACAGATACGCAGTATTTT.

This clone appeared once. This chain uses TRBV6-5 with TRBJ1-2; D uncertain. The CDR3 has 13 amino acids. Trimming pared 0 bases from V and 6 bases from J, leaving 8 bases between. Germline V CDR1 and CDR2: MNHEY, SVGAGI. The CDR3 sequence: CASSYSVGNGYTF. The CDR3, as DNA: TGTGCCAGCAGTTACTCGGTCGGGAATGGCTACACCTTC.

The chain is built from TRBV7-9 and TRBJ1-1; 7 nucleotides match TRBD1. The germline V gene encodes CDR1 SEHNR and CDR2 FQNEAQ (reference sequence). The CDR3 covers 14 residues. Germline trimming cut 8 bases from V and 0 bases from J; bases unmatched to any gene: 6. CDR3 bases: TGTGCCAGCGGGGGAGGGACAGTGAACACTGAAGCTTTCTTT. This gives the protein CASGGGTVNTEAFF. Complete variable domain (other parts from reference TRBV7-9 and TRBJ1-1): DTGVSQNPRHKITKRGQNVTFRCDPISEHNRLYWYRQTLGQGPEFLTYFQNEAQLEKSRLLSDRFSAERPKGSFSTLEIQRTEQGDSAMYLCASGGGTVNTEAFFGQGTRLTVV.

The V gene is TRBV7-2, the J gene TRBJ1-3, with a possible D match to TRBD1 (5 bases). CDR3 length: 15 amino acids. Germline V gene data show CDR1 as SGHTA and CDR2 as FQGNSA. V dropped 1 base and J dropped 4 bases, with 11 bases sitting between them. The CDR3 loop is CASSLEGHWGNTIYF. The DNA for the CDR3 is TGTGCCAGCAGCTTAGAGGGGCACTGGGGAAACACCATATATTTT.

The chain has TRBV28 and TRBJ2-3; the match to TRBD1 covers 7 bases. This CDR3 contains 15 residues. Germline V CDR1 and CDR2: MDHEN, SYDVKM. V lost 6 bases to trimming and J lost 4 bases; unmatched junction nucleotides: 10. The CDR3 nucleotides read TGTGCCAGCAGCGATCGACAGGGAGCTCCAGATACGCAGTATTTT. Translating it yields CASSDRQGAPDTQYF.

The chain has TRBV11-2 and TRBJ2-5; TRBD2 matches 12 bases. There are 15 residues in the CDR3. Germline V gives CDR1 SGHAT, CDR2 FQNNGV. J lost 1 base, V lost 5 bases, and 2 bases had no gene match. CDR3 nucleotide sequence: TGTGCCAGCAGCCCGGGACTAGCGGGCCAAGAGACCCAGTACTTC. Translated: CASSPGLAGQETQYF. The full variable domain, rest sourced from reference TRBV11-2 and TRBJ2-5, is EAGVAQSPRYKIIEKRQSVAFWCNPISGHATLYWYQQILGQGPKLLIQFQNNGVVDDSQLPKDRFSAERLKGVDSTLKIQPAKLEDSAVYLCASSPGLAGQETQYFGPGTRLLVL.

This rearrangement joins TRBV29-1 to TRBJ2-3, with D hard to call. The CDR3 contains 12 residues. Germline V gives CDR1 SQVTM, CDR2 ANQGSEA. Trimming removed 2 bases from V and 1 base from J, with 4 bases in between. The CDR3, as DNA: TGCAGCGTTGAAAGCGGCACAGATACGCAGTATTTT. Translated: CSVESGTDTQYF.

Comments on this clone: Different DNA sequences within this sample yield the same CDR3. The chain employs TRBV5-4 and TRBJ2-5, with 8 bases aligning to TRBD1. The germline CDR1 and CDR2 sequences are SGHNT and YYREEE (reference sequence). The CDR3 extends over 13 amino acids. After removal of 4 bases from V and 2 bases from J, the junction contained 1 base not matched to a gene. CDR3 sequence reads: CASSGTGQETQYF. The CDR3 region has the DNA TGTGCCAGCAGCGGGACAGGACAAGAGACCCAGTACTTC.

The chain recombines TRBV6-5 with TRBJ2-7; the D gene could be TRBD1 or TRBD2 (5 bases each). CDR3 size: 15 residues. V lost 5 bases, J lost 6 bases, and 20 bases lay in between. Looked up from germline, CDR1 is MNHEY and CDR2 is SVGAGI. The CDR3: CASSHPGRPSGEQYF. CDR3 DNA sequence: TGTGCCAGCAGTCACCCGGGACGCCCGTCCGGCGAGCAGTACTTC.

The chain links TRBV10-3 to TRBJ2-7, with 10 bases fitting TRBD2. V trimming: 4 bases; J trimming: 3 bases; junction bases outside the gene matches: 6. The CDR3 runs to 15 residues. The V gene's germline CDR1 is ENHRY and CDR2 SYGVKD. The CDR3 DNA reads TGTGCCATCAGTGGGACCGGGACTAGCGACTACGAGCAGTACTTC. Translation: CAISGTGTSDYEQYF.

V usage is TRBV29-1 and J usage is TRBJ2-3; 10 bases line up with TRBD2. This CDR3 spans 14 amino acids. In germline, CDR1 is SQVTM, CDR2 ANQGSEA. Germline trimming cut 7 bases from V and 0 bases from J; bases unmatched to any gene: 4. Written as DNA, the CDR3 is TGCAGCGGGGCGACTAGCGGGAGCACAGATACGCAGTATTTT. Its protein product is CSGATSGSTDTQYF.

The V gene is TRBV6-1, the J gene TRBJ1-2; D gene ambiguous. CDR1 is MNHNS and CDR2 is SASEGT in the germline V gene. Trimming pared 2 bases from V and 0 bases from J, leaving 10 bases between. CDR3 size: 15 residues. The CDR3 nucleotides read TGTGCCAGCAGTGAATACACGGTAGCTAACTATGGCTACACCTTC. Encoded protein: CASSEYTVANYGYTF.

The chain uses TRBV19 and TRBJ1-5, with TRBD1 matching 10 bases. Germline-derived CDR1 and CDR2 are LNHDA and SQIVND (reference sequence). V lost 2 bases and J lost 6; bases outside the gene matches: 10. The CDR3 totals 17 residues. Here the CDR3 reads CASSIRDRGIGGQPQHF. Here the CDR3 DNA reads TGTGCCAGTAGTATAAGGGACAGGGGAATTGGAGGTCAGCCCCAGCATTTT.